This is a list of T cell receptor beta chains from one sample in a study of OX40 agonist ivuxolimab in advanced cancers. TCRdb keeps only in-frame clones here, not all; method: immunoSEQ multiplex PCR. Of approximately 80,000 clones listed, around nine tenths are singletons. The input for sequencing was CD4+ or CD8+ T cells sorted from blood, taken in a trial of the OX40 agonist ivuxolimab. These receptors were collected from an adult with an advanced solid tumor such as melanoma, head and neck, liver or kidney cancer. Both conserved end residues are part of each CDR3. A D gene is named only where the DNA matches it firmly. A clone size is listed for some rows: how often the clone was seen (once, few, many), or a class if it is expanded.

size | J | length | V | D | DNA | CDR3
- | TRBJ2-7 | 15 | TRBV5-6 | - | TGTGCCAGCAGCCCCACGAGGGGGAAAGCCTACGAGCAGTACTTC | CASSPTRGKAYEQYF
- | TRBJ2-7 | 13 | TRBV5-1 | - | TGCGCCAGCAGCTTGGCCCATCAATACGAGCAGTACTTC | CASSLAHQYEQYF
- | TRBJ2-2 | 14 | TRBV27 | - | TGTGCCAGCAGTTTCGGGCCCTACACCGGGGAGCTGTTTTTT | CASSFGPYTGELFF
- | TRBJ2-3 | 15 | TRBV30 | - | TGTGCCTGGAGTGCCCTGGCGGGGGCTAAAGATACGCAGTATTTT | CAWSALAGAKDTQYF
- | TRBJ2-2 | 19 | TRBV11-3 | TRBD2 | TGTGCCAGCAGCTTAGATGCATCAACTAGCGGGAGATTCGGCGGGGAGCTGTTTTTT | CASSLDASTSGRFGGELFF
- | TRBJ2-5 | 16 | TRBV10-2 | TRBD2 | TGCGCCAGCAGTGGGGGAAGAGGACTAGGGCGAGAGACCCAGTACTTC | CASSGGRGLGRETQYF
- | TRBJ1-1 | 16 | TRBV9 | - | TGTGCCAGCAGCGTAGAGGGGGGAAACAGGAACACTGAAGCTTTCTTT | CASSVEGGNRNTEAFF
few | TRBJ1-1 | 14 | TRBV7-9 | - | TGTGCCAGCAGCTTAGCGGGGAAGGACACTGAAGCTTTCTTT | CASSLAGKDTEAFF
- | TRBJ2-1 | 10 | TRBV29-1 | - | TGCAGCCCGGGGAACAATGAGCAGTTCTTC | CSPGNNEQFF
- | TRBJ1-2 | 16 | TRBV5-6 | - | TGTGCCAGCAGCTTGGTTGGAGCACAAAATGTTTATGGCTACACCTTC | CASSLVGAQNVYGYTF
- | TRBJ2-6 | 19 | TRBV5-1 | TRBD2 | TGCGCCAGCAGCTTGCAACCTAGCGGGACCTCCTCTGGGGCCAACGTCCTGACTTTC | CASSLQPSGTSSGANVLTF
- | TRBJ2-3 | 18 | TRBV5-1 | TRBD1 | TGCGCCAGCAGCGAGGGACAGGGGGATTGGTACGGCACAGATACGCAGTATTTT | CASSEGQGDWYGTDTQYF
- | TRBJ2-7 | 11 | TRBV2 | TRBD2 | TGTGCCGGAGCGGGGGCCGGCGAGCAGTACTTC | CAGAGAGEQYF
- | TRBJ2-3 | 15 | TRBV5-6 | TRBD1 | TGTGCCAGCAGCCGGACAGGTCCTGGGGGTGATACGCAGTATTTT | CASSRTGPGGDTQYF
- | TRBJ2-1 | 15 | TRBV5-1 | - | TGCGCCAGCAGCTTGGTGGCAGGCGACCACAATGAGCAGTTCTTC | CASSLVAGDHNEQFF
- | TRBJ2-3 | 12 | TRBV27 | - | TGTGCCAGCAGTTTTCGTAGAGATACGCAGTATTTT | CASSFRRDTQYF
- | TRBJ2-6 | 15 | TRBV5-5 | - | TGTGCCAGCAGCTTGGTAGGAACTGGGGCCAACGTCCTGACTTTC | CASSLVGTGANVLTF
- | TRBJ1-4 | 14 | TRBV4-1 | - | TGCGCCAGCAGACGGACGGCGGGGGGTGAAAAACTGTTTTTT | CASRRTAGGEKLFF
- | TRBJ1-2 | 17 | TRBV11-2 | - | TGTGCCAGCAGCCCGAGAGTGGGGGATCGGTCTATGAATGGCTACACCTTC | CASSPRVGDRSMNGYTF
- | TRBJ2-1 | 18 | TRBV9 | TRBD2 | TGTGCCAGCAGCGTAGGCCTCCGGGGTATGAGGGAGGGCCATGAGCAGTTCTTC | CASSVGLRGMREGHEQFF
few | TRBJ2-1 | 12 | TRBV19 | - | TGTGCCACCTTTGGGGGAAACAATGAGCAGTTCTTC | CATFGGNNEQFF